The 17 T cell receptor beta chains below were found in one sample sequenced in a study of blood T cell repertoires in COVID-19. TCRdb keeps only in-frame clones here, not all; method: immunoSEQ multiplex PCR. This sample has about 260,000 clones, with approximately 86% found just once. The sample taken for sequencing was peripheral blood. The receptors come from a man between 18 and 29 years old with active or convalescent COVID-19.

This CDR3 is CATSDQGQPQHF. The CDR3 DNA is TGTGCCACCAGTGATCAGGGACAGCCCCAGCATTTT. The rearrangement joins TRBV24-1 to TRBJ1-5, with TRBD1 as a possible D gene (5 bases). Between the trimmed V and J ends, which lost 3 bases and 7 bases, there was a span of 6 bases. The germline CDR1 and CDR2 sequences are KGHDR and SFDVKD. The CDR3 runs 12 residues.

This clone was seen only a few times. The gene calls are TRBV19 and TRBJ1-2; 9 positions match TRBD1. There are 13 residues in the CDR3. The V segment lost 5 bases and the J segment 8 bases; nucleotides outside the gene matches: 6. CDR1 is LNHDA, CDR2 SQIVND, per germline (reference sequence). The CDR3 here is CASSVQGAEGYTF. The CDR3 coding sequence is TGTGCCAGTAGTGTACAGGGGGCGGAAGGCTACACCTTC.

CDR3 residues: CAWSVGQGAGKLFF. The DNA for the CDR3 is TGTGCCTGGAGTGTAGGGCAGGGGGCAGGGAAACTGTTTTTT. The rearrangement joins TRBV30 to TRBJ1-4, with TRBD1 matching over 8 bases. Germline loops: CDR1 GTSNPN, CDR2 SVGIG (reference sequence). This CDR3 spans 14 amino acids. V lost 0 bases and J lost 11; bases outside the gene matches: 8. Filled out from reference TRBV30 and TRBJ1-4, the complete variable domain reads SQTIHQWPATLVQPVGSPLSLECTVEGTSNPNLYWYRQAAGRGLQLLFYSVGIGQISSEVPQNLSASRPQDRQFILSSKKLLLSDSGFYLCAWSVGQGAGKLFFGSGTQLSVL.

The chain uses TRBV12-3 or TRBV12-4 and TRBJ2-6, with 10 bases fitting TRBD1. The length of the CDR3 is 12 residues. Germline trimming cut 5 bases from V and 16 bases from J; bases unmatched to any gene: 5. The CDR3: CASSPTGGWLTF. In DNA form, the CDR3 reads TGTGCCAGCAGTCCGACAGGGGGCTGGCTGACTTTC.

J is TRBJ2-7 and V is TRBV23-1, with D possibly being TRBD1 (6 bases). TRBV23-1 falls under the ORF class, with uncertain function. The CDR3 spans 16 residues. Between the trimmed V and J ends, which lost 6 bases and 3 bases, there was a span of 21 bases. The CDR3 nucleotides are TGCGCCAGCAGCAGGGCCGTCGACAGGTCCATCTACGAGCAGTACTTC. Translation: CASSRAVDRSIYEQYF.

This clone was counted only a few times. The chain carries TRBV19 and TRBJ2-7; D unclear. Trimming stripped 3 bases from V and 0 bases from J, with 9 bases between. Per germline, CDR1 LNHDA and CDR2 SQIVND (reference sequence). CDR3 length equals 14 residues. The CDR3 region has the DNA TGTGCCAGTAGTATGACGGGTGGCTCCTACGAGCAGTACTTC. Its translation is CASSMTGGSYEQYF.

The CDR3: CASSESRRATGHSEQYF. CDR3 DNA: TGTGCCAGCAGTGAGAGTAGGCGTGCGACAGGGCATTCCGAGCAGTACTTC. The chain links TRBV2 to TRBJ2-7; 7 nucleotides match TRBD1. This CDR3 region has 17 residues. V was pared by 3 bases and J by 6 bases, with 17 bases of the junction left unmatched. Looked up from germline, CDR1 is SNHLY and CDR2 is FYNNEI.

This clone has only one observation. CDR3 bases: TGTGCCACCAGTGATTTTCTCCAGGGTGGGGCTGGGCGGCACAATGAGCAGTTCTTC. It codes for CATSDFLQGGAGRHNEQFF. The rearrangement uses TRBV24-1 and TRBJ2-1, with a weak D call TRBD1 (5 bases). The CDR3 covers 19 residues. V lost 1 base to trimming and J lost 5 bases, with 23 bases between them. Germline V gives CDR1 KGHDR, CDR2 SFDVKD.

This chain uses TRBV14 with TRBJ1-1; 10 positions match TRBD1. Germline V lookup: CDR1 SGHDN, CDR2 FVKESK. This CDR3 has 14 residues. V dropped 4 bases and J dropped 4; count of bases not matched to a gene: 3. The CDR3 region has the DNA TGTGCCAGCAGCCCTCGGACAGGGGGCACTGAAGCTTTCTTT. This sequence encodes CASSPRTGGTEAFF.

The chain joins TRBV9 to TRBJ2-3; 7 bases fit TRBD2. There are 17 residues in the CDR3. Germline V gives CDR1 SGDLS, CDR2 YYNGEE. V lost 0 bases to trimming and J lost 2 bases; unmatched junction nucleotides: 9. The CDR3 loop reads CASSVGKSSGVTDTQYF. The CDR3 DNA follows: TGTGCCAGCAGCGTAGGAAAGTCAAGCGGGGTCACAGATACGCAGTATTTT.

The rearrangement joins TRBV6-6 to TRBJ1-2, with 9 bases matching TRBD1. From germline, CDR1 is MNHNY and CDR2 SVGAGI (reference sequence). The CDR3 extends over 13 amino acids. The ends lost 8 bases at V and 6 bases at J; junction bases unmatched: 7. Here the CDR3 DNA reads TGTGCCAGCGCGCACCGGGACAGGGATGGCTACACCTTC. Its translation is CASAHRDRDGYTF.

Here the CDR3 reads CASSQSGTPYEQYF. CDR3 nucleotide sequence: TGTGCCAGCAGCCAATCCGGGACACCTTACGAGCAGTACTTC. V gene TRBV3-1 (or the pseudogene TRBV3-2) combines with J gene TRBJ2-7, with D possibly being TRBD1 (6 bases). Germline CDR1 is LGHDT and CDR2 is YNNKEL (reference sequence). With 2 bases removed from V and 4 bases from J, the gap between germline ends came to 12 bases. This CDR3 has 14 amino acids.

The J gene is TRBJ2-1, the V gene TRBV28; D remains ambiguous. The germline V gene encodes CDR1 MDHEN and CDR2 SYDVKM. There are 12 residues in the CDR3. V lost 3 bases and J 10 bases, leaving 10 bases between the germline ends. Here the CDR3 reads CASSFLSGEQFF. The DNA for the CDR3 is TGTGCCAGCAGTTTTCTGTCAGGAGAGCAGTTCTTC. Combining the CDR3 with reference TRBV28 and TRBJ2-1 gives the whole variable domain DVKVTQSSRYLVKRTGEKVFLECVQDMDHENMFWYRQDPGLGLRLIYFSYDVKMKEKGDIPEGYSVSREKKERFSLILESASTNQTSMYLCASSFLSGEQFFGPGTRLTVL.

Only one count was recorded for this clone. The V call is TRBV9, the J call TRBJ1-4, with D tentatively TRBD1 (6 bases). This CDR3 spans 15 amino acids. Germline V gene sequence: CDR1 SGDLS, CDR2 YYNGEE. Trimming left V 4 bases short and J 8 bases short, with 18 bases between. The CDR3 DNA reads TGTGCCAGCAGCCCGGGGGGGCGGACCAGGGAAAAACTGTTTTTT. As protein: CASSPGGRTREKLFF.

The chain has TRBV19 and TRBJ1-1; TRBD1 agrees at 7 bases. The CDR3 is made up of 13 amino acids. Germline V gives CDR1 LNHDA, CDR2 SQIVND (reference sequence). The ends lost 0 bases at V and 5 bases at J; junction bases unmatched: 0. The CDR3 coding sequence is TGTGCCAGTAGTATAGACAGGGGGACTGAAGCTTTCTTT. Translation gives CASSIDRGTEAFF.

This clone showed up just once. The rearrangement joins TRBV5-1 to TRBJ2-2, with TRBD1 matching over 7 bases. V lost 3 bases and J lost 4; bases outside the gene matches: 3. This CDR3 has 14 amino acids. Germline V gene sequence: CDR1 SGHRS, CDR2 YFSETQ. The CDR3 DNA is TGCGCCAGCAGCTCGGGACAGTTCACCGGGGAGCTGTTTTTT. Translation gives CASSSGQFTGELFF. Full variable domain (rest looked up from reference TRBV5-1 and TRBJ2-2): KAGVTQTPRYLIKTRGQQVTLSCSPISGHRSVSWYQQTPGQGLQFLFEYFSETQRNKGNFPGRFSGRQFSNSRSEMNVSTLELGDSALYLCASSSGQFTGELFFGEGSRLTVL.

This clone was recorded a few times. This CDR3 reads CASSLPTGVQPQHF. Here the CDR3 DNA reads TGTGCCAGCAGTCTACCAACAGGGGTTCAGCCCCAGCATTTT. This chain links TRBV28 with TRBJ1-5; 7 bases map to TRBD1. The trim removed 5 bases at V and 6 bases at J, leaving 7 bases unmatched. This CDR3 is built from 14 residues. Germline V gene sequence: CDR1 MDHEN, CDR2 SYDVKM.